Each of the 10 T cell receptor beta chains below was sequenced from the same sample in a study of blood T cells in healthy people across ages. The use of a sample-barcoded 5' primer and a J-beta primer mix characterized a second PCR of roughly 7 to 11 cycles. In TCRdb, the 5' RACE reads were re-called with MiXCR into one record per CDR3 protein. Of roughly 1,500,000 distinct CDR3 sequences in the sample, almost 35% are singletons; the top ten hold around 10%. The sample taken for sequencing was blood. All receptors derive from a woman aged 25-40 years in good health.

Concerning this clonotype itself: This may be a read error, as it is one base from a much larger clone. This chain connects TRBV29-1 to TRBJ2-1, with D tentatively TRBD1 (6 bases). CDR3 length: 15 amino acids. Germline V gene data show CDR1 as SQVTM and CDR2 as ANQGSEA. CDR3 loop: CSVDEGVTSYKEQFF. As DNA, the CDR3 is TGCAGCGTTGATGAGGGGGTTACCTCATACAAAGAGCAGTTCTTC.

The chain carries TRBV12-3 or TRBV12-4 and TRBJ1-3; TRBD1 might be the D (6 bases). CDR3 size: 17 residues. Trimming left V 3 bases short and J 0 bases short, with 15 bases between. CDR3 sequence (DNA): TGTGCCAGCAGTTTCAATCCAGGGGCCATCTCTGGAAACACCATATATTTT. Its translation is CASSFNPGAISGNTIYF.

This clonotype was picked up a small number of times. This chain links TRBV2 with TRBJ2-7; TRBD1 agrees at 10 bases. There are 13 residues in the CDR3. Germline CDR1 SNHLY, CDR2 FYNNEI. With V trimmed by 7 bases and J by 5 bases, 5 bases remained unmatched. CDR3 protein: CASNDRGPHEQYF. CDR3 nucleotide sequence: TGTGCCAGCAACGACAGGGGGCCTCACGAGCAGTACTTC.

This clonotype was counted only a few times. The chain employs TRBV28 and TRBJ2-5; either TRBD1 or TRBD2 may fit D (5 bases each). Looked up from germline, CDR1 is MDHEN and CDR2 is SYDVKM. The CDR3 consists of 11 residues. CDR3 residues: CPNRGPATQYF. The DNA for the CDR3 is TGTCCGAACCGGGGCCCGGCGACCCAGTACTTC.

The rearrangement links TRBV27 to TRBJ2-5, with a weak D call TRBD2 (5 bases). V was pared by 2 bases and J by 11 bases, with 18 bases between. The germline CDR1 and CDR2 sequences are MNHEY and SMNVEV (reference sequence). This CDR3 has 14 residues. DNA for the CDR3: TGTGCCAGCAGTTTAGTAGTCGGACTTTTGCCGCAGTACTTC. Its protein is CASSLVVGLLPQYF.

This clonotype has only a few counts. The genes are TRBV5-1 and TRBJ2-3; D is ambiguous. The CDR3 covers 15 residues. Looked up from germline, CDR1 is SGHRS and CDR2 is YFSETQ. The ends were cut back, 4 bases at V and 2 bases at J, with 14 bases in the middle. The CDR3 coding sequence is TGCGCCAGCAGCCCTATCCTATATCCCACAGATACGCAGTATTTT. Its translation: CASSPILYPTDTQYF.

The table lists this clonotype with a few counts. Written as DNA, the CDR3 is TGTGCCAGCAGCTTACCCCCCCGAGAGGGCTACACCTTC. Protein sequence: CASSLPPREGYTF. The J gene is TRBJ1-2, the V gene TRBV7-2; D gene uncertain. Germline V gene data show CDR1 as SGHTA and CDR2 as FQGNSA. Trimming took 2 bases from V and 8 from J, leaving 12 bases between them. The CDR3 spans 13 residues.

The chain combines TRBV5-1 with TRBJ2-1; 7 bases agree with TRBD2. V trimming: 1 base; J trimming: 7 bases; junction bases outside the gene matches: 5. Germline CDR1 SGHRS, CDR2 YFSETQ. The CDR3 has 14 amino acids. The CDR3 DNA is TGCGCCAGCAGCTTGAGGCGGGAGATGAATGAGCAGTTCTTC. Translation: CASSLRREMNEQFF.

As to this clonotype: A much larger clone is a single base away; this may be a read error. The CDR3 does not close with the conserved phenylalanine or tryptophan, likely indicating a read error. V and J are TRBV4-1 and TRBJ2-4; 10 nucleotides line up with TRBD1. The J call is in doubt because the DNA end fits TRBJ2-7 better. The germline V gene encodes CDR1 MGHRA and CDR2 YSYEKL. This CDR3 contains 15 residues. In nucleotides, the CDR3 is TGCGCCAGCAGCCAAAGACAGGGGGCTGCCCGCGAGCAGTACTGC. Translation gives CASSQRQGAAREQYC.

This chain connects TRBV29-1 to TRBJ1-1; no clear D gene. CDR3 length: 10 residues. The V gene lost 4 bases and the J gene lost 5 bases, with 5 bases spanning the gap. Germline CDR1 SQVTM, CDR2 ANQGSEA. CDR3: CSVVRTEAFF. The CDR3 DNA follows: TGCAGCGTTGTAAGAACTGAAGCTTTCTTT.